This T cell receptor beta chain came from a study of shared clonotypes between healthy human individuals. Whole-study findings and limits: Generally, naive subsets came out with larger estimated richness than memory subsets.

Assay used: immunoSEQ multiplex PCR; TCRdb lists only in-frame clones, some missing. The sample carries roughly 2 million clones, roughly 95% recorded once. In the case of this clone: Its matching antigen is unknown.

This receptor was obtained from a man between 18 and 35 years old in good health. The sequenced sample was naive CD4+ T cells sorted from blood. The subset here: CD45RA+ positively selected.

The CDR3 region is CASSPLPADQETQYF. The CDR3 nucleotides read TGTGCCAGCTCACCACTTCCGGCAGACCAAGAGACCCAGTACTTC. This sequence joins TRBV18 and TRBJ2-5; the D is unclear. CDR3 length: 15 residues. With 1 base removed from V and 0 bases from J, the gap between germline ends came to 9 bases. Germline CDR1 and CDR2: KGHSH and LQKENI.